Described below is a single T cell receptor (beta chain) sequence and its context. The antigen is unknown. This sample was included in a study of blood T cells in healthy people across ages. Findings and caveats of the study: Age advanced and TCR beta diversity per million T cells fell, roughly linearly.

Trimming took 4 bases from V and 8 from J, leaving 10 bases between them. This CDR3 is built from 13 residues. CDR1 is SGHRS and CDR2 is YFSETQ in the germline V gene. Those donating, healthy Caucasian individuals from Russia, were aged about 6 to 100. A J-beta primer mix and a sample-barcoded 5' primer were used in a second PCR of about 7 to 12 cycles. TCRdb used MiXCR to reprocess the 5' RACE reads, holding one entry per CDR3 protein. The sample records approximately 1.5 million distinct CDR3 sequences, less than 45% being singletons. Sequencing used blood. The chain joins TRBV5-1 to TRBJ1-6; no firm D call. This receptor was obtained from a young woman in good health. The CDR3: CASSIFADSPLHF. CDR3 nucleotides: TGCGCCAGCAGCATTTTTGCGGATTCACCCCTCCACTTT.